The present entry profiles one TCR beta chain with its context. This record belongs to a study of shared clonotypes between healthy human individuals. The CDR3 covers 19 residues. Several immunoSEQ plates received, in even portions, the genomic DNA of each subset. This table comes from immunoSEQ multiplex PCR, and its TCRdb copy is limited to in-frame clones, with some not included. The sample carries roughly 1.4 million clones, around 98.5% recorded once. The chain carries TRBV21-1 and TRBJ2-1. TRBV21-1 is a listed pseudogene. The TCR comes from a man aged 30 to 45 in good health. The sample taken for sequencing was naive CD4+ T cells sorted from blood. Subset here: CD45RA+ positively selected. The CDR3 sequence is CASSKGTGSDGLQYNEQFF. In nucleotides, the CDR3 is TGTGCCAGCAGCAAAGGGACCGGATCAGACGGCCTACAGTACAATGAGCAGTTCTTC.